These 7 T cell receptor beta chains were sequenced from one sample in a study of human T cells and chemical hapten exposure (dated by TCRdb to about 2021). The meaning of the sample's time point label: pre-sensitization, week 0. The meaning of the sample's treatment or condition label: therapeutic diphenylcyclopropenone sensitization with weekly scalp DPC. The library was produced with RACE. For sequencing, a NextSeq 500 was employed. TCRdb redid the processing of the public reads, applying fastp at Q25 and MiXCR, and retained in-frame beta chains. Every CDR3 protein is listed once, alongside the most common genes and DNA of its rows. The sample profile shows around 350,000 distinct CDR3 sequences; roughly 6% of them were found once. The biggest ten clones account for over 6.5% of the sample. The input for sequencing was whole blood, taken in connection with sensitization to the hapten diphenylcyclopropenone (DPC). The receptor source for this set is a woman younger than 35 with alopecia areata. Some clones in this sample may be carry-over from other donors' samples.

This clonotype was found many times. The chain recombines TRBV10-3 with TRBJ2-3, with TRBD2 identical over 13 bases. The CDR3 extends over 17 amino acids. Germline V gives CDR1 ENHRY, CDR2 SYGVKD. Unmatched junction bases numbered 3, after V lost 3 bases and J lost 0 bases. CDR3 residues: CAISEGTSGASTDTQYF. The CDR3 DNA follows: TGTGCCATCAGTGAAGGGACTAGCGGGGCTAGCACAGATACGCAGTATTTT.

In its sample, this clonotype was seen many times. The rearrangement joins TRBV4-1 to TRBJ1-6; TRBD1 aligns across 8 bases. Germline V gene data show CDR1 as MGHRA and CDR2 as YSYEKL. The CDR3 spans 17 residues. The junction had 11 bases not matched to a gene; V was cut back by 3 bases and J by 7 bases. The CDR3 is CASSHSPGQEINSPLHF. The CDR3 DNA sequence: TGCGCCAGCAGCCACAGTCCGGGACAGGAGATAAATTCACCCCTCCACTTT.

This clonotype appeared many times. The genes are TRBV6-5 and TRBJ2-1; 10 bases are shared with TRBD2. The CDR3 totals 14 residues. In germline, CDR1 is MNHEY, CDR2 SVGAGI. After removal of 8 bases from V and 3 bases from J, the junction contained 4 bases not matched to a gene. The DNA for the CDR3 is TGTGCCAGCTCCAGCGGGGGGGGCTACAATGAGCAGTTCTTC. This translates into CASSSGGGYNEQFF.

This clonotype was seen at least ten times. The chain couples TRBV7-9 to TRBJ1-2; D is unresolved. The CDR3 has 13 residues. Germline assignment: CDR1 SEHNR and CDR2 FQNEAQ (reference sequence). The V gene lost 4 bases and the J gene lost 3 bases, with 9 bases spanning the gap. The DNA of the CDR3 is TGTGCCAGCAGCTCGGACGGGTACTATGGCTACACCTTC. This sequence encodes CASSSDGYYGYTF.

The genes are TRBV20-1 and TRBJ1-5; D remains unclear. The CDR3 runs to 13 residues. CDR1 and CDR2 (germline): DFQATT, SNEGSKA (reference sequence). V lost 6 bases, J lost 0 bases, and 9 bases lay in between. The DNA for the CDR3 is TGCAGTGCGCAGACGGATAGCAATCAGCCCCAGCATTTT. Translation: CSAQTDSNQPQHF.

This clonotype was seen a few times. V and J are TRBV6-1 and TRBJ2-1; weak D call: TRBD1 (6 bases). Trimming shortened V by 2 bases and J by 7 bases, and 18 bases separated the two germline ends. The germline V gene encodes CDR1 MNHNS and CDR2 SASEGT. The CDR3 extends over 16 amino acids. DNA for the CDR3: TGTGCCAGCAGTGAACTACAGGGTGATTTGGCGAATGAGCAGTTCTTC. It encodes CASSELQGDLANEQFF.

The table lists this clonotype with a few counts. The chain links TRBV20-1 to TRBJ2-3, with 10 bases identical to TRBD2. Germline trimming cut 3 bases from V and 3 bases from J; bases unmatched to any gene: 6. The germline CDR1 and CDR2 sequences are DFQATT and SNEGSKA (reference sequence). The CDR3 is 15 residues long. CDR3 DNA: TGCAGTGCTAGCCACCCTAGCGGGGGAACAGATACGCAGTATTTT. Its translation: CSASHPSGGTDTQYF.